This T cell receptor beta chain stems from a study of blood T cell repertoires in COVID-19. As processed by the authors: Estimation of nucleated cell counts relied on the amplification of reference gene primers. Here immunoSEQ multiplex PCR was the method, and the copy in TCRdb shows in-frame clones only, minus some. V and J calls and clone size are given by that table; D and trimming were obtained from the DNA. Counted here are approximately 150,000 clones, just over 85% occurring once; the ten biggest clones make up about 3.5%. The CDR3 totals 16 residues. The V gene is TRBV21-1, the J gene TRBJ1-5; the table names TRBD1, a call not compared with the DNA. TRBV21-1 is flagged as a pseudogene. The sample comprised peripheral blood. The source of this sequence is an older man with acute or convalescent COVID-19. The DNA of the CDR3 is TGTGCCAGCAGCAAAGTGTGGGACAGCTACAATCAGCCCCAGCATTTT. It specifies CASSKVWDSYNQPQHF.